Shown below are 27 T cell receptor beta chains from a single sample sequenced in a study of blood T cell repertoires in COVID-19. Some clones are missing from TCRdb's copy, which holds only in-frame ones; the method was immunoSEQ multiplex PCR. The table includes 300,000 or so clones, around 88% detected once. The sequencing sample was made of peripheral blood. These receptors were obtained from a woman between 45 and 60 years old with acute or convalescent COVID-19.

The rearrangement uses TRBV20-1 and TRBJ1-2; 9 nucleotides align to TRBD1. Germline CDR1 is DFQATT and CDR2 is SNEGSKA (reference sequence). This CDR3 has 11 residues. Trimming at V came to 5 bases and at J to 5 bases, leaving 0 bases not matched to a gene. The CDR3 spells CSAGTGYGYTF. The CDR3 DNA follows: TGCAGTGCTGGGACAGGGTATGGCTACACCTTC.

The chain uses TRBV21-1 and TRBJ1-5. TRBV21-1 is designated a pseudogene. The CDR3 sequence is 14 residues long. CDR3 amino acids: CAGKKGEGSQPQHF. The CDR3 bases are TGTGCCGGCAAAAAGGGGGAGGGGTCCCAGCCCCAGCATTTT.

The V gene is TRBV11-2, the J gene TRBJ2-2, with unresolved D. The V end was cut by 1 base, the J end by 6 bases, with 3 bases between. This CDR3 is built from 12 residues. In germline, CDR1 is SGHAT, CDR2 FQNNGV. This CDR3 reads CASSLGAGELFF. The CDR3 DNA reads TGTGCCAGCAGCTTAGGCGCCGGGGAGCTGTTTTTT.

The chain combines TRBV5-4 with TRBJ2-2, with TRBD2 matching over 8 bases. Per the germline V gene, CDR1 is SGHNT and CDR2 is YYREEE (reference sequence). The CDR3 runs to 15 residues. Trimming removed 0 bases from V and 5 bases from J; junction bases left unmatched: 3. Written as DNA, the CDR3 is TGTGCCAGCAGCTTGGCGGGGGGGGCTACCGGGGAGCTGTTTTTT. Protein sequence: CASSLAGGATGELFF.

The genes are TRBV7-2 and TRBJ2-7; D is perhaps TRBD1 (5 bases). The germline V and J ends were trimmed by 1 base and 6 bases, with 10 bases remaining between them. Germline CDR1 and CDR2: SGHTA and FQGNSA. The CDR3 totals 13 residues. Here the CDR3 DNA reads TGTGCCAGCAGCTTAGTACAGGTCTCCGAGCAGTACGTC. This encodes CASSLVQVSEQYV.

CDR3 DNA: TGTGCCAGCAGCTTAGTTGGGACAGGGTATGGACCCCTCCACTTT. This sequence encodes CASSLVGTGYGPLHF. J is TRBJ1-6 and V is TRBV7-2; 9 nucleotides line up with TRBD1. The V gene's germline CDR1 is SGHTA and CDR2 FQGNSA. The V segment lost 1 base and the J segment 12 bases; nucleotides outside the gene matches: 7. The CDR3 is 15 residues long.

Concerning this clone: Sequence at one end of the junction differs from germline and may be a read error. The chain couples TRBV2 to TRBJ1-4; the D is unclear. The CDR3 is 12 amino acids. Looked up from germline, CDR1 is SNHLY and CDR2 is FYNNEI. The CDR3 DNA follows: TGTGCCAGCACTGAAGGAGAGGAAAAACTGTTTTTT. Residues: CASTEGEEKLFF.

V gene TRBV9 combines with J gene TRBJ2-3, with D possibly matching TRBD1 (6 bases). The CDR3 runs 14 residues. The germline V and J ends were trimmed by 2 bases and 4 bases, with 11 bases remaining between them. Germline CDR1 is SGDLS and CDR2 is YYNGEE. As DNA, the CDR3 is TGTGCCAGCAGCGTGAATACAGGGTCAGATACGCAGTATTTT. It translates to CASSVNTGSDTQYF.

This rearrangement joins TRBV30 to TRBJ2-1, with 9 bases lining up with TRBD2. The germline V gene has CDR1 GTSNPN and CDR2 SVGIG (reference sequence). This CDR3 has 13 residues. After removal of 1 base from V and 14 bases from J, the junction contained 9 bases not matched to a gene. The CDR3 DNA sequence: TGTGCCTGGAGTGCCGCTAGCGGGGCTCTAGAGTTCTTC. This codes for CAWSAASGALEFF.

This clone was recorded once. The chain links TRBV5-6 to TRBJ2-2; TRBD1 agrees at 8 bases. The CDR3 runs 15 residues. Germline CDR1 and CDR2: SGHDT and YYEEEE. V gave up 2 bases and J gave up 5 bases; unmatched junction bases: 5. The CDR3 DNA is TGTGCCAGCAGCTTTACAGGGGGGTTTACCGGGGAGCTGTTTTTT. Protein: CASSFTGGFTGELFF.

The chain recombines TRBV19 with TRBJ1-5, with D perhaps TRBD1 (6 bases). Germline V gives CDR1 LNHDA, CDR2 SQIVND (reference sequence). The V end lost 0 bases, the J end lost 1 base, and 7 bases lay between the germline ends. The CDR3 is made up of 15 amino acids. The CDR3 DNA reads as TGTGCCAGTAGTATAGAAGGACAGAGCAATCAGCCCCAGCATTTT. It is translated as CASSIEGQSNQPQHF.

V gene TRBV10-3 combines with J gene TRBJ1-6; 7 bases map to TRBD1. V was clipped by 8 bases and J by 7 bases; unmatched bases: 8. This CDR3 is 14 amino acids long. From germline, CDR1 is ENHRY and CDR2 SYGVKD. The CDR3 DNA is TGTGCCATCTGGTCGGGACAGAAAAATTCACCCCTCCACTTT. Amino acids: CAIWSGQKNSPLHF.

The chain recombines TRBV24-1 with TRBJ2-7; 10 bases fit TRBD1. CDR3 length: 16 amino acids. Germline lookup yields CDR1 KGHDR and CDR2 SFDVKD. Trimming took 9 bases from V and 5 from J; bases not matched to a gene: 15. The CDR3: CATSCFVDRGYNEQYV. The CDR3 DNA reads as TGTGCCACCTCCTGCTTCGTGGACAGGGGGTACAACGAGCAGTACGTC.

The chain joins TRBV5-4 to TRBJ1-2; D not resolved. Germline V lookup: CDR1 SGHNT, CDR2 YYREEE (reference sequence). The CDR3 contains 13 residues. With 2 bases removed from V and 10 bases from J, the gap between germline ends came to 15 bases. The CDR3 spells CASSFSGQGIYTF. DNA of the CDR3: TGTGCCAGCAGCTTCAGTGGGCAAGGAATCTACACCTTC.

In nucleotides, the CDR3 is TGTGCCATCAGTGTTACAGACGGAAATCAGCCCCAGCATTTT. Its translation is CAISVTDGNQPQHF. The chain has TRBV10-3 and TRBJ1-5; D gene uncertain. The germline V gene has CDR1 ENHRY and CDR2 SYGVKD. Trimming removed 4 bases from V and 4 bases from J, with 11 bases in between. The CDR3 has 14 residues.

The V and J genes are TRBV6-6 and TRBJ1-4; D is perhaps TRBD1 (5 bases). Germline V gene data show CDR1 as MNHNY and CDR2 as SVGAGI (reference sequence). The CDR3 contains 14 residues. V dropped 0 bases and J dropped 7 bases, with 9 bases sitting between them. The CDR3 protein is CASSYSGEVEKLFF. For the CDR3, the DNA is TGTGCCAGCAGTTACTCGGGGGAGGTTGAAAAACTGTTTTTT.

The chain has TRBV5-6 and TRBJ1-3, with D perhaps TRBD1 (5 bases). V lost 0 bases, J lost 3 bases, and 10 bases lay in between. CDR1 SGHDT and CDR2 YYEEEE come from the germline V gene. The CDR3 extends over 15 amino acids. Here the CDR3 reads CASSLAGLYGNTIYF. Here the CDR3 DNA reads TGTGCCAGCAGCTTGGCAGGGTTGTATGGAAACACCATATATTTT.

This clone was seen a single time. The chain couples TRBV5-1 to TRBJ1-5; 7 nucleotides match TRBD1. Germline V gene data show CDR1 as SGHRS and CDR2 as YFSETQ. Trimming at V came to 2 bases and at J to 1 base, leaving 3 bases not matched to a gene. The CDR3 runs to 15 residues. The CDR3 bases are TGCGCCAGCAGCTTAGGGACAGTAAGCAATCAGCCCCAGCATTTT. Translating it yields CASSLGTVSNQPQHF.

V gene TRBV6-5 combines with J gene TRBJ2-2, with 10 bases aligning to TRBD2. Germline V CDR1 and CDR2: MNHEY, SVGAGI. After removal of 4 bases from V and 1 base from J, the junction contained 3 bases not matched to a gene. CDR3 length: 16 amino acids. The CDR3 region has the DNA TGTGCCAGCAGTTTATTAGCGGGGGGGAACACCGGGGAGCTGTTTTTT. It encodes CASSLLAGGNTGELFF.

The rearrangement joins TRBV5-1 to TRBJ2-3, with a possible D match to TRBD2 (6 bases). V was cut by 3 bases and J by 2 bases, with 13 bases left in between. Per the germline V gene, CDR1 is SGHRS and CDR2 is YFSETQ. CDR3 length equals 15 residues. CDR3 nucleotides: TGCGCCAGCAGCTCGGTAGGACTATCCACAGATACGCAGTATTTT. Translation: CASSSVGLSTDTQYF.

The rearrangement uses TRBV3-1 (or the pseudogene TRBV3-2) and TRBJ2-1; 8 nucleotides agree with TRBD2. The junction had 10 bases not matched to a gene; V was cut back by 1 base and J by 8 bases. This CDR3 region has 16 residues. Per germline, CDR1 LGHDT and CDR2 YNNKEL (reference sequence). CDR3 nucleotides: TGTGCCAGCAGCCAAGGGAGGACGGGAGGGCCTGATGAGCAGTTCTTC. This translates into CASSQGRTGGPDEQFF.

With respect to this clone: Other nucleotide sequences from this sample produce the same CDR3. The rearrangement uses TRBV10-3 and TRBJ2-3; 10 bases align to TRBD2. The CDR3 length is 16 residues. With 0 bases clipped from V and 1 base from J, the junction kept 1 base outside the gene matches. CDR1 ENHRY and CDR2 SYGVKD come from the germline V gene. The CDR3 region has the DNA TGTGCCATCAGTGAGTCCCTAGCGGGAGGCACAGATACGCAGTATTTT. Translated: CAISESLAGGTDTQYF.

The chain carries TRBV14 and TRBJ2-7, with 9 bases fitting TRBD1. The CDR3 runs to 15 residues. Germline CDR1 and CDR2: SGHDN and FVKESK. J was trimmed by 4 bases and V by 3 bases; bases with no gene match: 7. The DNA of the CDR3 is TGTGCCAGCAGCCACCCCGGGACAGGGTCTTACGAGCAGTACTTC. Encoded protein: CASSHPGTGSYEQYF.

The V and J genes are TRBV19 and TRBJ1-2; 10 nucleotides line up with TRBD1. This CDR3 region has 15 residues. V shed 1 base and J 3 bases; nucleotides not matched to a gene: 2. Germline V gene sequence: CDR1 LNHDA, CDR2 SQIVND (reference sequence). The CDR3 DNA follows: TGTGCCAGTAGTATAGGGGGGACAGGGGACTATGGCTACACCTTC. It translates to CASSIGGTGDYGYTF. Using reference TRBV19 and TRBJ1-2 for the parts outside the CDR3, the full variable domain is DGGITQSPKYLFRKEGQNVTLSCEQNLNHDAMYWYRQDPGQGLRLIYYSQIVNDFQKGDIAEGYSVSREKKESFPLTVTSAQKNPTAFYLCASSIGGTGDYGYTFGSGTRLTVV.

The chain combines TRBV7-9 with TRBJ1-1, with TRBD1 matching 8 bases. Germline CDR1 reads SEHNR; CDR2 reads FQNEAQ (reference sequence). The CDR3 extends over 15 amino acids. Unmatched junction bases numbered 9, after V lost 5 bases and J lost 4 bases. The CDR3: CASSPAGQGSTEAFF. In DNA, the CDR3 is TGTGCCAGCAGCCCCGCAGGACAGGGATCCACTGAAGCTTTCTTT.

The rearrangement joins TRBV10-3 to TRBJ1-2; D is perhaps TRBD1 (5 bases). The germline V gene has CDR1 ENHRY and CDR2 SYGVKD. V lost 5 bases, J lost 8 bases, and 15 bases lay in between. The CDR3 covers 13 residues. As DNA, the CDR3 is TGTGCCATCAGTTCCAATCAGGGTTGGGGCTACACCTTC. Translation gives CAISSNQGWGYTF.

A few counts support this clone. The chain combines TRBV5-1 with TRBJ1-2, with TRBD1 identical over 8 bases. Germline CDR1 is SGHRS and CDR2 is YFSETQ. This CDR3 region has 14 residues. V shed 3 bases and J 2 bases; nucleotides not matched to a gene: 3. The CDR3 loop reads CASSSTGDNYGYTF. The DNA of the CDR3 is TGCGCCAGCAGCTCGACAGGGGACAACTATGGCTACACCTTC.